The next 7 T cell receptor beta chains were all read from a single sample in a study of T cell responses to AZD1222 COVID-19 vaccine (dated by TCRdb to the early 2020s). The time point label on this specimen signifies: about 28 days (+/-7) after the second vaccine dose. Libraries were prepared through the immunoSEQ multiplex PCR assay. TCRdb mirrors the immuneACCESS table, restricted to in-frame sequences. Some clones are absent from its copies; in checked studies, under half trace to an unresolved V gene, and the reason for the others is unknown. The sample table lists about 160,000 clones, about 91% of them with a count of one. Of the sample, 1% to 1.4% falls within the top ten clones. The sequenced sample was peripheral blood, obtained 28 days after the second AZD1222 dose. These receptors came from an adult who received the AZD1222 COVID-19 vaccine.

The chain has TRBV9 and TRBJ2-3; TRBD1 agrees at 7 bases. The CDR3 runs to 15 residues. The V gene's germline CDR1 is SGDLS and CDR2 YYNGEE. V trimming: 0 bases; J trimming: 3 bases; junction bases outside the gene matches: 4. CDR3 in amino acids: CASSVEGQRTDTQYF. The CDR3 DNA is TGTGCCAGCAGCGTAGAGGGACAGAGAACAGATACGCAGTATTTT.

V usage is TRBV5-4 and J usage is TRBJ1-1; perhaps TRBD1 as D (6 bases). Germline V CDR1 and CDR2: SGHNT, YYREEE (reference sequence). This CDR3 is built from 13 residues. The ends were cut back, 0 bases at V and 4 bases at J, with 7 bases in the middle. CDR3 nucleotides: TGTGCCAGCAGCTTGGGCAGGGGCACTGAAGCTTTCTTT. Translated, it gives CASSLGRGTEAFF.

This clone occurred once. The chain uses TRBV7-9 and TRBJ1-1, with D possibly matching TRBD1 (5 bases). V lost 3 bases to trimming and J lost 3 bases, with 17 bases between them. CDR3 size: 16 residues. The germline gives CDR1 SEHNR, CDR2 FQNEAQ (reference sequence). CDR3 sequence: CASSLGRGRGHTEAFF. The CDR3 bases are TGTGCCAGCAGCTTGGGTCGAGGGAGGGGACACACTGAAGCTTTCTTT. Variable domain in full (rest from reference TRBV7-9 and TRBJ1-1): DTGVSQNPRHKITKRGQNVTFRCDPISEHNRLYWYRQTLGQGPEFLTYFQNEAQLEKSRLLSDRFSAERPKGSFSTLEIQRTEQGDSAMYLCASSLGRGRGHTEAFFGQGTRLTVV.

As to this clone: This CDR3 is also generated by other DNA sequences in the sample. The CDR3 DNA sequence: TGTGCCAGCTCACCACCGGCAAGCGGGGGGTACAATGAGCAGTTCTTC. This translates into CASSPPASGGYNEQFF. The chain has TRBV18 and TRBJ2-1; the match to TRBD2 covers 9 bases. Germline values: CDR1 KGHSH, CDR2 LQKENI. Losses at the gene ends were 0 bases for V and 4 bases for J; bases not matched to a gene: 4. There are 16 residues in the CDR3.

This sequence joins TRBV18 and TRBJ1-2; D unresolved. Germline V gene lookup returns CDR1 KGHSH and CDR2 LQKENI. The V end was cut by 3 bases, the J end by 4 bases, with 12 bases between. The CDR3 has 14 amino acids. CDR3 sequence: CASSPNTESYGYTF. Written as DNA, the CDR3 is TGTGCCAGCTCACCGAACACGGAAAGCTATGGCTACACCTTC.

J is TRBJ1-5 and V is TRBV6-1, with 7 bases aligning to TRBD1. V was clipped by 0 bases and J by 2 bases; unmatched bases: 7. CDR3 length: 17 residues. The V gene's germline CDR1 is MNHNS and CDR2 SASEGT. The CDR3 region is CASSEARQGLGNQPQHF. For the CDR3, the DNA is TGTGCCAGCAGTGAAGCGCGACAGGGCTTGGGCAATCAGCCCCAGCATTTT.

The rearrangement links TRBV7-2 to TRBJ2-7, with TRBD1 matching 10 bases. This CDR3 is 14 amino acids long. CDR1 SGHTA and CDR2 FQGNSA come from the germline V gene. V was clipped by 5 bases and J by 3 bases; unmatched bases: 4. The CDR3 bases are TGTGCCAGCAGCGCCCGGACAGGGGGCTACGAGCAGTACTTC. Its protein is CASSARTGGYEQYF. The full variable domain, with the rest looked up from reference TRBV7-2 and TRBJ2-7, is GAGVSQSPSNKVTEKGKDVELRCDPISGHTALYWYRQSLGQGLEFLIYFQGNSAPDKSGLPSDRFSAERTGGSVSTLTIQRTQQEDSAVYLCASSARTGGYEQYFGPGTRLTVT.